One T cell receptor beta chain is described in this entry. This entry comes from a study of blood T cell repertoires in COVID-19. The repertoire was sequenced with immunoSEQ multiplex PCR; TCRdb's copy has only in-frame clones and lacks some. The sample has approximately 200,000 clones; about 84% are singletons. The origin of this receptor is a woman older than 75 with COVID-19, enrolled during active disease. Sequencing input: peripheral blood.

The CDR3 sequence: CASSQDPVTVLFF. CDR3 bases: TGTGCCAGCAGCCAAGATCCAGTGACAGTGCTGTTTTTT. V gene TRBV3-1 (or the pseudogene TRBV3-2) combines with J gene TRBJ1-4, with D possibly being TRBD1 (5 bases). The CDR3 runs to 13 residues. The germline CDR1 and CDR2 sequences are LGHDT and YNNKEL (reference sequence). The ends were cut back, 0 bases at V and 14 bases at J, with 13 bases in the middle.